This passage covers 20 T cell receptor beta chains from one sample sequenced in a study of blood T cell repertoires in COVID-19 (dated by TCRdb to the early 2020s). To prepare the library, the immunoSEQ multiplex PCR assay was applied. TCRdb provides this immuneACCESS table in a form limited to in-frame rearrangements. Some clones are lacking; in checked studies, under half of them reflect an unresolved V gene, and why the rest are absent is not known. This sample gives a few hundred thousand clones in total; approximately 86% of them show up just once. The top ten clonotypes cover around 4.5% of the sample. The sequencing input was PBMCs or T cells enriched from blood (not recorded which). These receptors came from a woman aged 40 to 55 with acute COVID-19.

In DNA, the CDR3 is TGTGCCAGCAGTTACGACGGGGGGGAGAGAGCTTTCTTT. Translating it yields CASSYDGGERAFF. The chain couples TRBV6-2 or TRBV6-3 to TRBJ1-1; weak D call: TRBD1 (5 bases). This CDR3 has 13 residues. Per the germline V gene, CDR1 is MNHEY and CDR2 is SVGEGT. Between the trimmed V and J ends, which lost 2 bases and 10 bases, there was a span of 14 bases.

The V gene is TRBV4-1, the J gene TRBJ2-6, with TRBD1 as a possible D gene (6 bases). Between the trimmed V and J ends, which lost 0 bases and 5 bases, there was a span of 14 bases. From germline, CDR1 is MGHRA and CDR2 YSYEKL. The CDR3 is 17 residues long. The CDR3 reads CASSQEGAVIRANVLTF. The DNA for the CDR3 is TGCGCCAGCAGCCAAGAGGGGGCAGTTATTCGGGCCAACGTCCTGACTTTC.

The V call is TRBV25-1, the J call TRBJ1-4; TRBD1 aligns across 8 bases. Per germline, CDR1 MGHDK and CDR2 SYGVNS. CDR3 length: 16 amino acids. V trimming: 0 bases; J trimming: 7 bases; junction bases outside the gene matches: 7. The DNA of the CDR3 is TGTGCCAGCAGTGAATATATAACAGGGGGACGTGAAAAACTGTTTTTT. Protein sequence: CASSEYITGGREKLFF.

The genes are TRBV18 and TRBJ2-5; tentatively, D is TRBD1 (5 bases). CDR3 length: 14 amino acids. Per the germline V gene, CDR1 is KGHSH and CDR2 is LQKENI. V shed 0 bases and J shed 6 bases, with 11 bases lying between them. CDR3 in DNA: TGTGCCAGCTCACCACCGAAAGGGGTGAAGACCCAGTACTTC. Its protein is CASSPPKGVKTQYF. The full variable domain, completed using reference TRBV18 and TRBJ2-5, is NAGVMQNPRHLVRRRGQEARLRCSPMKGHSHVYWYRQLPEEGLKFMVYLQKENIIDESGMPKERFSAEFPKEGPSILRIQQVVRGDSAAYFCASSPPKGVKTQYFGPGTRLLVL.

The chain couples TRBV11-2 to TRBJ1-2; unclear D gene. V gave up 6 bases and J gave up 4 bases, with 12 bases separating them. Germline loops: CDR1 SGHAT, CDR2 FQNNGV. The CDR3 runs 13 residues. The CDR3 reads CASSPVGGYGYTF. The CDR3 DNA reads as TGTGCCAGCAGTCCAGTGGGAGGCTATGGCTACACCTTC.

The chain uses TRBV3-1 (or the pseudogene TRBV3-2) and TRBJ2-7, with D perhaps TRBD1 (5 bases). Germline-derived CDR1 and CDR2 are LGHDT and YNNKEL (reference sequence). CDR3 length equals 12 residues. For the CDR3, the DNA is TGTGCGACGGGCAGGGAAACCTACGAGCAGTACTTC. Its protein product is CATGRETYEQYF.

The gene calls are TRBV20-1 and TRBJ1-1; D uncertain. From germline, CDR1 is DFQATT and CDR2 SNEGSKA (reference sequence). The CDR3 sequence is 11 residues long. Trimming cost V 5 bases and J 11 bases, with 15 bases left between them. Here the CDR3 reads CSADIRELAFF. DNA of the CDR3: TGCAGTGCTGATATAAGGGAGTTGGCTTTCTTT.

The chain has TRBV2 and TRBJ1-2; 9 bases fit TRBD1. V was clipped by 6 bases and J by 7 bases; unmatched bases: 3. From germline, CDR1 is SNHLY and CDR2 FYNNEI. There are 12 residues in the CDR3. CDR3 sequence reads: CASRGQGRGYTF. The CDR3, as DNA: TGTGCCAGCAGGGGACAGGGACGTGGCTACACCTTC.

In DNA, the CDR3 is TGTGCCAGCAGCTTGGGGAGGGATGGCTACACCTTC. As protein: CASSLGRDGYTF. The chain couples TRBV11-2 to TRBJ1-2; D is ambiguous. This CDR3 contains 12 residues. The germline CDR1 and CDR2 sequences are SGHAT and FQNNGV. Trimming pared 3 bases from V and 6 bases from J, leaving 8 bases between.

The chain links TRBV7-9 to TRBJ2-7, with D possibly being TRBD1 (6 bases). The V and J ends lost 3 bases and 0 bases respectively, with 12 bases between them. The germline V gene encodes CDR1 SEHNR and CDR2 FQNEAQ (reference sequence). CDR3 length: 15 residues. The CDR3 bases are TGTGCCAGCAGCTTTTCGGGACAAAGCTCCTACGAGCAGTACTTC. Its protein product is CASSFSGQSSYEQYF.

The V gene is TRBV2, the J gene TRBJ2-3, with 10 bases fitting TRBD2. The ends lost 4 bases at V and 6 bases at J; junction bases unmatched: 16. This CDR3 comprises 18 residues. Per germline, CDR1 SNHLY and CDR2 FYNNEI. CDR3 sequence (DNA): TGTGCCAGCAGTGGGGACAGGTTCAGCGGGAGGGCCGCGGATACGCAGTATTTT. This codes for CASSGDRFSGRAADTQYF.

This clone was seen a few times. The chain combines TRBV4-2 with TRBJ1-2; D ambiguous. This CDR3 spans 15 amino acids. Germline V gene lookup returns CDR1 LGHNA and CDR2 YNFKEQ. The ends were cut back, 1 base at V and 4 bases at J, with 13 bases in the middle. The CDR3: CASSQALGLGYGYTF. The CDR3 DNA reads TGTGCCAGCAGCCAAGCTCTGGGCTTGGGCTATGGCTACACCTTC.

The chain carries TRBV9 and TRBJ1-6, with D maybe TRBD1 (6 bases). The V gene's germline CDR1 is SGDLS and CDR2 YYNGEE. The CDR3 has 18 residues. V was clipped by 0 bases and J by 8 bases, with 21 bases between them. CDR3: CASSVGLENREYYSPLHF. The DNA for the CDR3 is TGTGCCAGCAGCGTAGGATTAGAGAACAGGGAATATTATTCACCCCTCCACTTT.

The rearrangement joins TRBV24-1 to TRBJ2-6; D remains unclear. V lost 0 bases and J lost 4, with 9 bases in between. There are 16 residues in the CDR3. CDR1 and CDR2 from the germline V gene are KGHDR and SFDVKD. The CDR3 protein is CATSDLGPTGANVLTF. The DNA of the CDR3 is TGTGCCACCAGTGATTTGGGGCCAACGGGGGCCAACGTCCTGACTTTC.

The chain recombines TRBV20-1 with TRBJ1-1; D is perhaps TRBD1 (6 bases). The germline V gene has CDR1 DFQATT and CDR2 SNEGSKA (reference sequence). Trimming left V 6 bases short and J 11 bases short, with 16 bases between. The length of the CDR3 is 11 residues. CDR3 sequence reads: CSAHPQGRAFF. The CDR3 DNA is TGCAGTGCCCACCCACAGGGCAGGGCTTTCTTT.

This sequence joins TRBV7-2 and TRBJ2-7; D is uncertain. The CDR3 has 13 residues. V dropped 1 base and J dropped 2 bases, with 6 bases sitting between them. CDR1 is SGHTA, CDR2 FQGNSA, per germline. The CDR3 region has the DNA TGTGCCAGCAGCTTAGAAGCTACCTACGAGCAGTACTTC. This encodes CASSLEATYEQYF.

V usage is TRBV4-1 and J usage is TRBJ1-3, with 8 bases fitting TRBD1. The CDR3 consists of 20 residues. Germline loops: CDR1 MGHRA, CDR2 YSYEKL. Germline trimming cut 3 bases from V and 0 bases from J; bases unmatched to any gene: 16. For the CDR3, the DNA is TGCGCCAGCAGCCACGAAGGGGCCCTTGGACAGGGTTACTCTGGAAACACCATATATTTT. It yields the protein CASSHEGALGQGYSGNTIYF.

Written as DNA, the CDR3 is TGTGCCAGCAGCAAAGAGACCCAGTACTTC. This sequence encodes CASSKETQYF. V usage is TRBV28 and J usage is TRBJ2-5; D ambiguous. Per the germline V gene, CDR1 is MDHEN and CDR2 is SYDVKM. The CDR3 contains 10 residues. Between the trimmed V and J ends, which lost 6 bases and 3 bases, there was a span of 2 bases.

The chain has TRBV4-2 and TRBJ2-1, with TRBD2 identical over 9 bases. The CDR3 sequence is 19 residues long. Germline CDR1 reads LGHNA; CDR2 reads YNFKEQ. The trim removed 0 bases at V and 0 bases at J, leaving 9 bases unmatched. The CDR3 DNA follows: TGTGCCAGCAGCCAAGACCCGAATAGCGGGAGTAGCTCCTACAATGAGCAGTTCTTC. Its translation: CASSQDPNSGSSSYNEQFF.

The chain recombines TRBV5-5 with TRBJ1-5; TRBD1 agrees at 7 bases. The V gene end was trimmed by 2 bases and the J gene end by 0 bases; junction bases not matched to a gene: 2. Germline values: CDR1 SGHKS, CDR2 YYEKEE (reference sequence). The CDR3 runs to 15 residues. CDR3 in amino acids: CASSFGTVSNQPQHF. For the CDR3, the DNA is TGTGCCAGCAGCTTCGGGACAGTTAGCAATCAGCCCCAGCATTTT.